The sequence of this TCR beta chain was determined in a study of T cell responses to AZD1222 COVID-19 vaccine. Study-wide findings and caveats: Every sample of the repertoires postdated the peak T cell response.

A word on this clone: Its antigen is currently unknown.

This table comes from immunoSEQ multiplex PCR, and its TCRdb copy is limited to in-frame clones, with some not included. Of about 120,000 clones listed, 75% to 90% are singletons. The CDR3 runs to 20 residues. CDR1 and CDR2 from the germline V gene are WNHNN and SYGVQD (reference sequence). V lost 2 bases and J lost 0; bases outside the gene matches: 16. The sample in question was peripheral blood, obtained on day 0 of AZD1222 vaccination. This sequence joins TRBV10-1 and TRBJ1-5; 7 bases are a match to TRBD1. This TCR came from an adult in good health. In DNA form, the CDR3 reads TGCGCCAGCAGTGAGAGATCCGACAGGGACCCCTTTTATAGCAATCAGCCCCAGCATTTT. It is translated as CASSERSDRDPFYSNQPQHF.